The entry that follows covers one T cell receptor beta chain sequence. Its antigen is still unknown. Germline CDR1 and CDR2: SGHTA and FQGTGA. V was clipped by 5 bases and J by 6 bases, with 16 bases between them. This CDR3 has 14 amino acids. These data are taken from a study of shared clonotypes between healthy human individuals. Study-wide findings and caveats: Roughly 5% of naive CD4 clonotypes were shared across several donors. Sampling included only blood; tissue repertoires likely differ.

Only in-frame clones appear in the TCRdb table, and some are missing; sequencing was by immunoSEQ multiplex PCR. The top ten clones hold roughly 0.34% of a sample with some 2,500,000 clones, 80% to 95% of them seen once. The sequenced sample was naive CD4+ T cells from PBMCs. As to subset: CD45RA+ positively selected. The V and J genes are TRBV7-3 and TRBJ1-2; D is unclear. This receptor was taken from a man aged 18 to 29 in good health. Some clones in this sample may be carry-over from other donors' samples. CDR3: CASSPNGLEDGYTF. CDR3 nucleotide sequence: TGTGCCAGCAGCCCGAATGGTCTAGAAGATGGCTACACCTTC.